Listed below are T cell receptor beta chains from one sample, sequenced in a study of tumor-infiltrating lymphocytes in glioblastoma multiforme. TCRdb re-called the multiplex PCR reads with MiXCR, one entry per CDR3 protein. There are approximately 12,000 distinct CDR3 sequences in the sample; roughly 68% occur only once, and 29% lies in the top ten. Sequencing used brain tumor tissue. These receptors all come from a male donor with glioblastoma. Each CDR3 is given with its conserved first and last residue. The order of the fields is J gene, V gene, clone size, D gene, CDR3 length, CDR3 protein, CDR3 DNA. A D gene is named only where the DNA matches it firmly. Clone size appears in some rows only: once, few, many, or a class for an expanded clone.

J gene: TRBJ2-1
V gene: TRBV10-1
clone size: -
D gene: TRBD2
CDR3 length: 18
CDR3 protein: CASSGSLGLAGLGNEQFF
CDR3 DNA: TGCGCCAGCAGTGGATCCCTGGGACTAGCGGGATTGGGCAATGAGCAGTTCTTC

J gene: TRBJ1-1
V gene: TRBV6-5
clone size: -
D gene: -
CDR3 length: 14
CDR3 protein: CASRAAGGLTEAFF
CDR3 DNA: TGTGCCAGCAGGGCCGCGGGGGGACTCACTGAAGCTTTCTTT

J gene: TRBJ2-1
V gene: TRBV6-1
clone size: -
D gene: -
CDR3 length: 15
CDR3 protein: CASSEAPGHSHEQFF
CDR3 DNA: TGTGCCAGCAGTGAAGCCCCCGGACATTCCCATGAGCAGTTCTTC

J gene: TRBJ1-5
V gene: TRBV6-1
clone size: medium-sized
D gene: -
CDR3 length: 17
CDR3 protein: CASSLEKGRTYNQPQHF
CDR3 DNA: TGTGCCAGCAGCCTTGAAAAAGGGCGGACCTACAATCAGCCCCAGCATTTT

J gene: TRBJ2-1
V gene: TRBV4-3
clone size: -
D gene: TRBD2
CDR3 length: 19
CDR3 protein: CASSQDLSTSGGLYNEQFF
CDR3 DNA: TGCGCCAGCAGCCAAGATCTTTCCACTAGCGGGGGCCTTTACAATGAGCAGTTCTTC

J gene: TRBJ2-5
V gene: TRBV12-3/TRBV12-4
clone size: -
D gene: -
CDR3 length: 14
CDR3 protein: CPSSFSAGAETQYF
CDR3 DNA: TGTCCCAGCAGTTTCTCGGCAGGGGCAGAGACCCAGTACTTC

J gene: TRBJ2-3
V gene: TRBV10-3
clone size: -
D gene: TRBD2
CDR3 length: 15
CDR3 protein: CATGGLAGDTDTQYF
CDR3 DNA: TGTGCCACCGGGGGACTAGCGGGAGACACAGATACGCAGTATTTT

J gene: TRBJ1-1
V gene: TRBV6-5
clone size: -
D gene: TRBD1
CDR3 length: 16
CDR3 protein: CASMDRGSTMNTEALF
CDR3 DNA: TGTGCTAGTATGGACAGGGGGTCGACTATGAACACTGAAGCTCTCTTT

J gene: TRBJ2-2
V gene: TRBV11-2
clone size: -
D gene: TRBD2
CDR3 length: 20
CDR3 protein: CASAPSFGQGLAVNTRELCF
CDR3 DNA: TGTGCCAGCGCCCCCTCATTCGGCCAAGGGCTAGCGGTAAACACCAGGGAGCTGTGTTTT

J gene: TRBJ1-2
V gene: TRBV30
clone size: many
D gene: TRBD1
CDR3 length: 15
CDR3 protein: CAWISYGTGNYGYTF
CDR3 DNA: TGTGCCTGGATTTCCTATGGGACAGGGAACTATGGCTACACCTTC

J gene: TRBJ1-2
V gene: TRBV10-2
clone size: -
D gene: -
CDR3 length: 16
CDR3 protein: CASGSGTETLNYGYTF
CDR3 DNA: TGCGCCAGCGGTTCAGGGACGGAGACACTTAACTATGGCTACACCTTC

J gene: TRBJ1-6
V gene: TRBV29-1
clone size: -
D gene: -
CDR3 length: 13
CDR3 protein: CSVARDIKSPLHF
CDR3 DNA: TGCAGCGTTGCCAGGGACATAAAGTCACCCCTCCACTTT

J gene: TRBJ2-5
V gene: TRBV4-1
clone size: -
D gene: TRBD1
CDR3 length: 16
CDR3 protein: CASSQAFGRGQETQYF
CDR3 DNA: TGCGCCAGCAGCCAAGCTTTCGGCAGGGGGCAAGAGACCCAGTACTTC

J gene: TRBJ2-2
V gene: TRBV6-5
clone size: medium-sized
D gene: TRBD2
CDR3 length: 17
CDR3 protein: CASSSTSGRSRTGELFF
CDR3 DNA: TGTGCCAGCAGTTCGACTAGCGGGAGGTCTAGAACCGGGGAGCTGTTTTTT

J gene: TRBJ1-5
V gene: TRBV24-1
clone size: many
D gene: -
CDR3 length: 14
CDR3 protein: CATSDGSLNQPQHF
CDR3 DNA: TGTGCCACCAGTGATGGAAGTCTAAATCAGCCCCAGCATTTT

J gene: TRBJ2-7
V gene: TRBV11-1
clone size: -
D gene: -
CDR3 length: 13
CDR3 protein: CASRREGDDEQCF
CDR3 DNA: TGTGCCAGCAGGCGGGAAGGGGATGACGAGCAGTGCTTC

J gene: TRBJ2-7
V gene: TRBV5-1
clone size: -
D gene: TRBD1
CDR3 length: 14
CDR3 protein: CASSPTTGYYEQYF
CDR3 DNA: TGCGCCAGCAGCCCCACGACAGGGTACTACGAGCAGTACTTC

J gene: TRBJ1-1
V gene: TRBV11-3
clone size: once
D gene: -
CDR3 length: 14
CDR3 protein: CASGPNRPNTEAFF
CDR3 DNA: TGTGCCAGCGGCCCGAACAGGCCGAACACTGAAGCTTTCTTT

J gene: TRBJ2-4
V gene: TRBV29-1
clone size: medium-sized
D gene: -
CDR3 length: 13
CDR3 protein: CSVGVTAKNIQYF
CDR3 DNA: TGCAGCGTTGGGGTTACAGCCAAAAACATTCAGTACTTC

J gene: TRBJ2-1
V gene: TRBV10-3
clone size: -
D gene: -
CDR3 length: 15
CDR3 protein: CAISEPKTVLDEQFF
CDR3 DNA: TGTGCCATCAGTGAGCCCAAAACGGTCCTCGATGAGCAGTTCTTC

J gene: TRBJ2-2
V gene: TRBV6-1
clone size: -
D gene: -
CDR3 length: 14
CDR3 protein: CASSEADGTGELFF
CDR3 DNA: TGTGCCAGCAGTGAAGCGGACGGCACCGGGGAGCTGTTTTTT

J gene: TRBJ2-2
V gene: TRBV11-2
clone size: -
D gene: -
CDR3 length: 13
CDR3 protein: CASSRVVGSELLF
CDR3 DNA: TGTGCCAGCAGTCGCGTGGTGGGCAGTGAGCTGTTATTT

J gene: TRBJ2-5
V gene: TRBV29-1
clone size: -
D gene: -
CDR3 length: 15
CDR3 protein: CSVEEHSRHQEIQCF
CDR3 DNA: TGCAGCGTTGAAGAGCACAGCCGCCACCAAGAGATTCAGTGCTTC

J gene: TRBJ2-7
V gene: TRBV5-1
clone size: medium-sized
D gene: TRBD2
CDR3 length: 18
CDR3 protein: CASSLVGTSGRAVYEQYF
CDR3 DNA: TGCGCCAGCAGCTTGGTCGGGACTAGCGGGAGGGCTGTCTACGAGCAGTACTTC

J gene: TRBJ2-1
V gene: TRBV3-1
clone size: few
D gene: TRBD2
CDR3 length: 13
CDR3 protein: CASSPGTSVEQFF
CDR3 DNA: TGTGCCAGCAGCCCCGGGACTAGCGTTGAGCAGTTCTTC

J gene: TRBJ1-2
V gene: TRBV20-1
clone size: -
D gene: TRBD1
CDR3 length: 13
CDR3 protein: CSVPGQGAHGFTF
CDR3 DNA: TGCAGTGTTCCAGGACAGGGGGCGCATGGCTTCACCTTC

J gene: TRBJ2-4
V gene: TRBV21-1
clone size: many
D gene: -
CDR3 length: 16
CDR3 protein: CASSKGDTGLKNIQYF
CDR3 DNA: TGTGCCAGCAGCAAAGGGGACACAGGGCTTAAAAACATTCAGTACTTC

J gene: TRBJ2-1
V gene: TRBV6-1
clone size: -
D gene: TRBD2
CDR3 length: 16
CDR3 protein: CASSEASGTSYNEQFF
CDR3 DNA: TGTGCCAGCAGTGAAGCTAGCGGGACATCCTACAATGAGCAGTTCTTC

J gene: TRBJ1-1
V gene: TRBV20-1
clone size: -
D gene: -
CDR3 length: 14
CDR3 protein: CSAREDSGPAGAFF
CDR3 DNA: TGCAGTGCTAGAGAGGACAGTGGGCCTGCTGGCGCTTTCTTT

J gene: TRBJ2-1
V gene: TRBV4-2
clone size: -
D gene: TRBD1
CDR3 length: 21
CDR3 protein: CASSQGSAGGYALPAYSEQFF
CDR3 DNA: TGTGCAAGCAGCCAAGGATCGGCAGGGGGCTATGCTCTCCCGGCCTACAGTGAGCAGTTCTTC

J gene: TRBJ1-1
V gene: TRBV29-1
clone size: -
D gene: -
CDR3 length: 13
CDR3 protein: CSVEDPGTREAFF
CDR3 DNA: TGCAGCGTTGAAGATCCGGGGACCCGCGAAGCTTTCTTT

J gene: TRBJ1-2
V gene: TRBV20-1
clone size: -
D gene: -
CDR3 length: 16
CDR3 protein: CSARAQGRNRDYGYTF
CDR3 DNA: TGCAGTGCTAGAGCACAAGGGAGAAACAGAGACTATGGCTACACCTTC

J gene: TRBJ2-2
V gene: TRBV11-1
clone size: -
D gene: -
CDR3 length: 11
CDR3 protein: CASWGTGELFF
CDR3 DNA: TGTGCCAGCTGGGGCACCGGGGAGCTGTTTTTT

J gene: TRBJ2-3
V gene: TRBV7-9
clone size: -
D gene: -
CDR3 length: 16
CDR3 protein: CASSLPESSYTDTQYF
CDR3 DNA: TGTGCCAGCAGCTTACCCGAATCGTCATATACAGATACGCAGTATTTT

J gene: TRBJ1-2
V gene: TRBV21-1
clone size: many
D gene: -
CDR3 length: 20
CDR3 protein: CASSKDTALHRKVKRYGYTF
CDR3 DNA: TGTGCCAGCAGCAAAGATACGGCCCTACATAGAAAAGTCAAACGCTATGGCTACACCTTC

J gene: TRBJ2-2
V gene: TRBV11-2
clone size: -
D gene: TRBD2
CDR3 length: 20
CDR3 protein: CASTPSSGQGLAVNSGELFF
CDR3 DNA: TGCGCCAGCACCCCCTCATCCGGCCAAGGGCTAGCGGTAAACTCCGGGGAGCTGTTTTTT

J gene: TRBJ2-7
V gene: TRBV5-4
clone size: few
D gene: -
CDR3 length: 13
CDR3 protein: CASSSRGSYEQYF
CDR3 DNA: TGTGCCAGCTCCTCGCGGGGCTCCTACGAGCAGTACTTC

J gene: TRBJ2-7
V gene: TRBV7-9
clone size: many
D gene: TRBD1
CDR3 length: 16
CDR3 protein: CASSPPQGQGFYEQYF
CDR3 DNA: TGTGCCAGCAGCCCACCCCAAGGACAGGGATTCTACGAGCAGTACTTC

J gene: TRBJ2-1
V gene: TRBV7-9
clone size: -
D gene: -
CDR3 length: 16
CDR3 protein: CASRSTEEGTYNEQFF
CDR3 DNA: TGTGCCAGCAGATCTACAGAGGAAGGGACCTACAATGAGCAGTTCTTC

J gene: TRBJ2-7
V gene: TRBV11-2
clone size: -
D gene: TRBD2
CDR3 length: 16
CDR3 protein: CASSARGTSGASEQYF
CDR3 DNA: TGTGCCAGCAGCGCTCGCGGCACTAGCGGGGCGAGTGAGCAGTACTTC

J gene: TRBJ2-1
V gene: TRBV20-1
clone size: -
D gene: TRBD1
CDR3 length: 15
CDR3 protein: CSATGAWSSYNEQFF
CDR3 DNA: TGCAGTGCCACAGGGGCTTGGAGCTCCTACAATGAGCAGTTCTTC

J gene: TRBJ2-5
V gene: TRBV7-9
clone size: -
D gene: -
CDR3 length: 13
CDR3 protein: CASSLGVEETQYF
CDR3 DNA: TGTGCCAGCAGCTTAGGGGTAGAAGAGACCCAGTACTTC

J gene: TRBJ1-3
V gene: TRBV20-1
clone size: medium-sized
D gene: TRBD1
CDR3 length: 14
CDR3 protein: CSASPTGAGNTIYF
CDR3 DNA: TGCAGTGCTAGTCCGACAGGGGCTGGAAACACCATATATTTT

J gene: TRBJ2-7
V gene: TRBV20-1
clone size: once
D gene: -
CDR3 length: 15
CDR3 protein: CSARGGTSECYEQYF
CDR3 DNA: TGCAGTGCTAGAGGAGGGACTTCGGAATGTTACGAGCAGTACTTC

J gene: TRBJ2-3
V gene: TRBV20-1
clone size: medium-sized
D gene: TRBD2
CDR3 length: 15
CDR3 protein: CSARDPAGGTDTQYF
CDR3 DNA: TGCAGTGCTAGAGACCCAGCGGGAGGAACAGATACGCAGTATTTT

J gene: TRBJ2-7
V gene: TRBV11-1
clone size: -
D gene: TRBD1
CDR3 length: 16
CDR3 protein: CANSLARPDRGYEQYF
CDR3 DNA: TGTGCCAACAGCTTAGCGCGTCCGGACAGGGGGTACGAACAGTACTTC

J gene: TRBJ2-7
V gene: TRBV6-1
clone size: -
D gene: -
CDR3 length: 13
CDR3 protein: CASSTGTHYEQYF
CDR3 DNA: TGTGCCAGCAGTACCGGGACCCACTACGAGCAATACTTC

J gene: TRBJ2-3
V gene: TRBV20-1
clone size: -
D gene: TRBD2
CDR3 length: 14
CDR3 protein: CSAYSGGVTDTQYF
CDR3 DNA: TGCAGTGCCTATAGCGGGGGGGTCACAGATACGCAGTATTTT

J gene: TRBJ2-7
V gene: TRBV11-2
clone size: -
D gene: -
CDR3 length: 14
CDR3 protein: CASRIQGLSYEQYF
CDR3 DNA: TGTGCCAGCAGAATCCAGGGGCTCTCCTACGAGCAGTATTTC

J gene: TRBJ1-2
V gene: TRBV20-1
clone size: medium-sized
D gene: TRBD1
CDR3 length: 14
CDR3 protein: CSARRDSTNYGYTF
CDR3 DNA: TGCAGTGCTAGAAGGGACAGTACTAACTATGGCTACACCTTC

J gene: TRBJ2-7
V gene: TRBV6-5
clone size: -
D gene: -
CDR3 length: 15
CDR3 protein: CASSYSLHQRHEQYF
CDR3 DNA: TGTGCCAGCAGTTACTCTTTACACCAACGGCACGAGCAATACTTC

J gene: TRBJ2-7
V gene: TRBV6-5
clone size: -
D gene: -
CDR3 length: 15
CDR3 protein: CASNYSLHQAHEQYF
CDR3 DNA: TGTGCCAGCAATTACTCGTTGCATCAGGCCCACGAGCAGTACTTC

J gene: TRBJ2-1
V gene: TRBV11-2
clone size: -
D gene: TRBD2
CDR3 length: 17
CDR3 protein: CASILVLASGTYNEQFF
CDR3 DNA: TGTGCCAGCATCTTAGTCCTCGCTAGCGGCACCTACAACGAGCAGTTCTTC